This T cell receptor beta chain is drawn from a study of blood T cell repertoires in COVID-19. Looking at the study overall: Researchers got acute and convalescent COVID-19 samples from the United States, Italy and Spain.

Original data processing: Amplification from reference gene primers served as the basis for estimated nucleated cell counts. Measured with immunoSEQ multiplex PCR; TCRdb has only the in-frame clones, and not every one. That table supplies the V and J calls and clone size; D and trimming were determined from the DNA. The sample comprises around 200,000 clones, 70% to 90% of which are singletons, and approximately 11% rests with the top ten. This CDR3 is built from 15 residues. Germline trimming cut 5 bases from V and 3 bases from J; bases unmatched to any gene: 6. The germline CDR1 and CDR2 sequences are LNHDA and SQIVND (reference sequence). One Seattle source followed patients from active infection through their disease course.

The source is a woman aged 55-70 years with COVID-19, enrolled during active disease. The sequenced material came from peripheral blood. This sequence joins TRBV19 and TRBJ2-2; TRBD2 matches at 7 bases. CDR3 sequence: CASSGRGGHTGELFF. The CDR3 region has the DNA TGTGCCAGTAGTGGCCGGGGAGGGCACACCGGGGAGCTGTTTTTT.